The entry that follows covers one T cell receptor (beta chain) sequence. What it binds is not known. The sample comes from a study of post-analysis software for immune sequencing data. Overall study context: The courses of disease that were included comprised relapsing-remitting, secondary progressive and progressive-relapsing multiple sclerosis.

cDNA libraries for TCR beta contained unique molecular identifiers. Each sample of about 0.95 to 10 million input T cells yielded approximately 500,000 cDNA molecules, so each molecule approximated one T cell. MiXCR, run by TCRdb on the PCR reads, gives a single entry per CDR3 protein. The sample records about 540,000 distinct CDR3 sequences, around 36% being singletons. Study conclusions and caveats: The normalized Chao1 diversity of multiple sclerosis patients was significantly lower than that of controls. F measure clustering grouped samples strongly by preparation batch.

This TCR was recovered from a girl under 18 with multiple sclerosis. Sequencing was done on a sample of blood.

Here the CDR3 DNA reads TGTGCCAGCAGCTCCTTCAGCACCTACGAGCAGTACTTC. Translating it yields CASSSFSTYEQYF. The chain uses TRBV7-8 and TRBJ2-7; D call uncertain. Trimming took off 4 bases at V and 2 bases at J, with 9 bases between the two ends. CDR3 length equals 13 residues. Germline V gene data show CDR1 as SGHVS and CDR2 as FQNEAQ.